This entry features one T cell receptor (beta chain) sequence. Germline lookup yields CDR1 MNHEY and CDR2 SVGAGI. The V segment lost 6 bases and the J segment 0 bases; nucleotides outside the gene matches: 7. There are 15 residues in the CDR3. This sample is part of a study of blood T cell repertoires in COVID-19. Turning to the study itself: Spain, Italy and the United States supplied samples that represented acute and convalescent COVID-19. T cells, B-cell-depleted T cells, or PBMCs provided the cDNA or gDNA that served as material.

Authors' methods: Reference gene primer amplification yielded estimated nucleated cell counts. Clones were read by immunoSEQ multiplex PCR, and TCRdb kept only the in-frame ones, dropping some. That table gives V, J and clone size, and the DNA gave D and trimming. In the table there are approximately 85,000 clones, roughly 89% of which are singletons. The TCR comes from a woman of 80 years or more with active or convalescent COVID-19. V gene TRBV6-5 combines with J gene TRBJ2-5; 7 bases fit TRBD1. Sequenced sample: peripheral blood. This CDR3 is CASRRQGSDQETQYF. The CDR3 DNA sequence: TGTGCCAGCAGACGACAGGGTTCTGACCAAGAGACCCAGTACTTC.